These 3 T cell receptor beta chains were sequenced from one sample in a study of cytomegalovirus exposure and HLA in healthy donors. PCR primers comprised 60 Vbeta and 13 Jbeta primers. Libraries were prepared by immunoSEQ multiplex PCR; TCRdb keeps only in-frame clonotypes and omits some of them. The data show about 93,000 clones, with less than 80% seen just once and around 5.6% held by the top ten. Sequences were obtained from PBMCs. These receptors were collected from a boy between 10 and 17 years old in good health and CMV-seropositive.

The chain recombines TRBV27 with TRBJ2-2; 8 nucleotides line up with TRBD2. Germline assignment: CDR1 MNHEY and CDR2 SMNVEV (reference sequence). The V segment lost 7 bases and the J segment 7 bases; nucleotides outside the gene matches: 8. This CDR3 is built from 14 residues. CDR3 DNA sequence: TGTGCCAGCAAGAGGCGGGGGGCCGACGGGGAGCTGTTTTTT. It specifies CASKRRGADGELFF.

J is TRBJ1-6 and V is TRBV5-1; D not certain. CDR3 length: 17 residues. Trimming stripped 0 bases from V and 0 bases from J, with 10 bases between. The V gene's germline CDR1 is SGHRS and CDR2 YFSETQ. The CDR3 spells CASSLATGSSYNSPLHF. The CDR3 bases are TGCGCCAGCAGCTTGGCTACGGGTAGCTCCTATAATTCACCCCTCCACTTT.

A few counts support this clone. V and J are TRBV14 and TRBJ1-3; D may be TRBD1 (6 bases). This CDR3 spans 16 amino acids. Trimming took 0 bases from V and 4 from J, leaving 13 bases between them. The germline V gene encodes CDR1 SGHDN and CDR2 FVKESK. The CDR3 coding sequence is TGTGCCAGCAGCCAAGAAATGGGGGGGACAGGAAACACCATATATTTT. The encoded protein is CASSQEMGGTGNTIYF.